This T cell receptor (beta chain) stems from a study of graft-versus-host responses after intestinal transplantation. Overall study context: Transplants were multivisceral, liver-intestinal, or isolated intestinal. Study conclusions and caveats: Some GvH clones were seen earlier in gut or blood, suggesting intestinal origin. Graft-donor T cell macrochimerism in patients accompanied high graft-versus-host to host-versus-graft clonal ratios in allografts.

Comment on this clone: Its matching antigen is unknown.

Only in-frame clones appear in the TCRdb table, and some are missing; sequencing was by immunoSEQ multiplex PCR. The sample includes 45,000 to 50,000 clones, 90% to 95% seen only once; the top ten take over 4.5%. Germline V lookup: CDR1 SGHAT, CDR2 FQNNGV. CDR3 length: 16 residues. J was trimmed by 7 bases and V by 2 bases; bases with no gene match: 8. Source: PBMCs, taken 750 to 800 days after a first intestinal transplant, on the day of a second. V gene TRBV11-2 combines with J gene TRBJ2-1; the match to TRBD1 covers 10 bases. The sequence derives from a human patient who received an intestinal transplant, so some T cells may come from the graft donor. CDR3 region: CASSLLAGTGENEQFF. DNA of the CDR3: TGTGCCAGCAGCTTATTAGCCGGGACAGGGGAAAATGAGCAGTTCTTC.